This TCR beta chain was recorded in a study of shared clonotypes between healthy human individuals. Positive CCR7 selection of CD45RO-negative cells yielded the naive CD8 cells, and terminally differentiated effector memory CD45RA+ cells were excluded. The CDR3 runs to 12 residues. V lost 8 bases and J 6 bases, leaving 12 bases between the germline ends. Germline lookup yields CDR1 MDHEN and CDR2 SYDVKM. Study conclusions and caveats: Blood was the sole source, and tissue repertoires probably differ. It was the few donors that limited the genetic and exposure-history diversity represented.

Here immunoSEQ multiplex PCR was the method, and the copy in TCRdb shows in-frame clones only, minus some. The data show about 1,800,000 clones, around 96% seen once. A note on this clone: Its antigen is unidentified.

The sample comprised naive CD8+ T cells sorted from blood. The origin of this receptor is a man younger than 30 in good health. This rearrangement joins TRBV28 to TRBJ2-3; D is unclear. CDR3 protein: CASSWAVDTQYF. In nucleotides, the CDR3 is TGTGCCAGCTCCTGGGCAGTGGATACGCAGTATTTT.